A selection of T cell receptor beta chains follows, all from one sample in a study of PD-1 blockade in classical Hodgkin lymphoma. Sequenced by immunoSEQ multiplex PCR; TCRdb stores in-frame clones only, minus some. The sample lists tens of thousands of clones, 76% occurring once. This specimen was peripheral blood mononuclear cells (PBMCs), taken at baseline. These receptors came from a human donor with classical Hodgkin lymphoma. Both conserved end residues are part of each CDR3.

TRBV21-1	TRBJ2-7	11	CASSERGKRYF
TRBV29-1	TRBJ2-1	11	CSVDWGDEQFF
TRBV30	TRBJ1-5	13	CAWTGVSNQPQHF
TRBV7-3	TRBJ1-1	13	CASSQQGNTEAFF
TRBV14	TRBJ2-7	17	CASSQTGQGRVSYEQYF
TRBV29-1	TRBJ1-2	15	CSVEPQGAFPYGYTF
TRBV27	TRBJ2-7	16	CASRLGGGFQGGEQYF
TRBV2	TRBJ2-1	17	CASSAPQGFLSYNEQFF
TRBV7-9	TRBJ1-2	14	CASSLDPGSAGYTF
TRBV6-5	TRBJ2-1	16	CASSYSIVADLGEQFF
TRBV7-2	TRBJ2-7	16	CASSRTSSGLGREQYF
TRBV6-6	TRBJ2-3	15	CASRPGGLLTDTQYF
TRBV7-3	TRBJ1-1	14	CASSSQGVGTEAFF
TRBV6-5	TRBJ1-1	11	CASGTGAEAFF
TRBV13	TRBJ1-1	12	CASSLNRLEAFF
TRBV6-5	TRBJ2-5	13	CASSLWNQETQYF
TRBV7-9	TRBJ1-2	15	CASSYTGTGLYGYTF
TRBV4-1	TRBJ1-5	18	CASSQDLRTGSSNQPQHF
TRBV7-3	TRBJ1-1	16	CASSLEGAGAGTEAFF
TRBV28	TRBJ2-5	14	CASSLIRAGETQYF
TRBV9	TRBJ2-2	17	CASSVARDTVNTGELFF
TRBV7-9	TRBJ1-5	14	CASSSQGAYQPQHF
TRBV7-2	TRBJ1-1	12	CASSRDSLTAFF